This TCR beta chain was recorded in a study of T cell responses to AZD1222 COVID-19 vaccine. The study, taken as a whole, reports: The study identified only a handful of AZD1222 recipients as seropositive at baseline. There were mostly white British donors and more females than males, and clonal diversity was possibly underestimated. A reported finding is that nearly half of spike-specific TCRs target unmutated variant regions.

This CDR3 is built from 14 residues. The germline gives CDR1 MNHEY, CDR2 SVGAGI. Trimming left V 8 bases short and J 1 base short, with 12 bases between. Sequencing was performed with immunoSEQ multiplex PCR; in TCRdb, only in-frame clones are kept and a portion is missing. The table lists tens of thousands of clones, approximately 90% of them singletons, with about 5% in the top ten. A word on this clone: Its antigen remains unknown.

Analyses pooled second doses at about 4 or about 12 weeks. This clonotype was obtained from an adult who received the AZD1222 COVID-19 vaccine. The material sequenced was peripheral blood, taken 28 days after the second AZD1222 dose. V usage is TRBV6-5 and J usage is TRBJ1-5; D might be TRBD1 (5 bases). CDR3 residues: CASGGGKSNQPQHF. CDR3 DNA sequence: TGTGCCAGCGGGGGGGGGAAAAGCAATCAGCCCCAGCATTTT.